The 17 T cell receptor beta chains below come from one sample, sequenced in a study of spatial heterogeneity in lung cancer. Study-level findings and limits: In tumors, expanded intratumoral alpha and beta TCR counts tracked mutation counts.

TCRdb reprocessed the 5' RACE reads via MiXCR and lists one record per CDR3 protein. The sample yields about 3,400 distinct CDR3 sequences, 5% to 6% seen once. These receptors lack a known antigen. The time point: sample taken at primary tumor resection. The sample in question was lung tumor tissue, obtained at surgery. These receptors all come from a female donor with early-stage non-small cell lung cancer.

This clonotype is labeled as medium-sized. The genes are TRBV7-9 and TRBJ2-7, with D maybe TRBD2 (5 bases). The V end lost 5 bases, the J end lost 1 base, and 9 bases lay between the germline ends. Germline assignment: CDR1 SEHNR and CDR2 FQNEAQ (reference sequence). The CDR3 consists of 13 residues. CDR3 coding DNA: TGTGCCAGCAGCCCCTCGGGGTCCTACGAGCAGTACGTC. This encodes CASSPSGSYEQYV.

The table lists this clonotype with a few counts. This sequence joins TRBV7-2 and TRBJ1-1; unclear D gene. CDR3 length: 14 residues. The V end was cut by 4 bases, the J end by 11 bases, with 20 bases between. Germline CDR1 is SGHTA and CDR2 is FQGNSA. The CDR3 here is CASSSPRPDIQAFF. DNA of the CDR3: TGTGCCAGCAGCTCCCCCCGTCCTGATATTCAGGCTTTCTTT.

This clonotype is medium-sized in the sample. The J gene is TRBJ2-3, the V gene TRBV7-2; 8 positions match TRBD1. Per germline, CDR1 SGHTA and CDR2 FQGNSA. Unmatched junction bases numbered 8, after V lost 9 bases and J lost 0 bases. This CDR3 is built from 15 residues. CDR3 sequence: CASQTGVYSTDTQYF. The CDR3 bases are TGTGCCAGTCAGACAGGGGTCTATAGCACAGATACGCAGTATTTT. The full variable domain, in which reference TRBV7-2 and TRBJ2-3 provide the parts outside the CDR3, is GAGVSQSPSNKVTEKGKDVELRCDPISGHTALYWYRQSLGQGLEFLIYFQGNSAPDKSGLPSDRFSAERTGGSVSTLTIQRTQQEDSAVYLCASQTGVYSTDTQYFGPGTRLTVL.

The V call is TRBV24-1, the J call TRBJ2-3; no firm D call. The CDR3 has 13 amino acids. Trimming removed 4 bases from V and 5 bases from J, with 9 bases in between. Per germline, CDR1 KGHDR and CDR2 SFDVKD. CDR3 DNA: TGTGCCACCAGTGACCCCCCCCTAGATACGCAGTATTTT. Translating it yields CATSDPPLDTQYF.

This clonotype is categorized as medium-sized. The chain joins TRBV20-1 to TRBJ2-7; no clear D. Trimming took 5 bases from V and 6 from J, leaving 17 bases between them. CDR1 is DFQATT, CDR2 SNEGSKA, per germline (reference sequence). This CDR3 comprises 13 residues. The CDR3 nucleotides read TGCAGTGCTGCGAGGCCGGCCCACCCCGAGCAGTACTTC. The encoded protein is CSAARPAHPEQYF.

This clonotype was seen many times. The chain recombines TRBV6-2 or TRBV6-3 with TRBJ2-3, with TRBD2 matching 14 bases. V was clipped by 5 bases and J by 6 bases; unmatched bases: 13. CDR1 is MNHEY, CDR2 SVGEGT, per germline. The CDR3 extends over 18 amino acids. CDR3 in DNA: TGTGCCAGCAGTCCCCCGGGACTAGCGGGAGTCGAGGGGGATACGCAGTATTTT. Translated: CASSPPGLAGVEGDTQYF.

The chain employs TRBV20-1 and TRBJ1-2; no reliable D call. The ends were cut back, 6 bases at V and 1 base at J, with 15 bases in the middle. Germline assignment: CDR1 DFQATT and CDR2 SNEGSKA (reference sequence). The CDR3 is 14 residues long. Here the CDR3 DNA reads TGCAGTGCGCGAAGGGATTCTTTTAACTATGGCTACACCTTC. Translation: CSARRDSFNYGYTF.

By its share, this clonotype is large. V and J are TRBV7-9 and TRBJ2-3, with 7 bases that match TRBD1. CDR1 SEHNR and CDR2 FQNEAQ come from the germline V gene (reference sequence). V shed 7 bases, J shed 0 bases, and the junction held 4 bases outside the gene matches. The CDR3 has 14 residues. The CDR3 DNA follows: TGTGCCAGCAAGCCCAGGGGGAGCACAGATACGCAGTATTTT. Translating it yields CASKPRGSTDTQYF.

In its sample, this clonotype ranks as medium-sized (0.01 to 0.1%). V is TRBV2 and J is TRBJ1-6; a possible D gene is TRBD1 (6 bases). Germline values: CDR1 SNHLY, CDR2 FYNNEI. The CDR3 loop spans 15 amino acids. V was shortened by 6 bases and J by 7 bases, with 16 bases between the two germline ends. The DNA of the CDR3 is TGTGCCAGCAGGAGTGGGACACTCGAAAATTCACCCCTCCACTTT. Translation: CASRSGTLENSPLHF.

In this sample, this clonotype is medium-sized. This chain links TRBV29-1 with TRBJ1-2; 7 bases agree with TRBD1. V lost 3 bases and J lost 2; bases outside the gene matches: 6. The germline gives CDR1 SQVTM, CDR2 ANQGSEA. The CDR3 consists of 14 residues. For the CDR3, the DNA is TGCAGCGTTGACGAGGGGGCGCGGAACTATGGCTACACCTTC. It encodes CSVDEGARNYGYTF.

This clonotype counts as medium-sized (0.01 to 0.1%). The gene calls are TRBV16 and TRBJ1-2; no firm D call. The V and J ends lost 0 bases and 8 bases respectively, with 13 bases between them. Germline CDR1 KGHSY, CDR2 FQNENV. This CDR3 is built from 14 residues. The CDR3 sequence: CASSQSWAGTGYTF. CDR3 nucleotide sequence: TGTGCCAGCAGCCAATCTTGGGCCGGAACAGGCTACACCTTC.

This clonotype was detected many times. The chain has TRBV6-2 or TRBV6-3 and TRBJ2-1, with 15 bases that match TRBD2. The CDR3 consists of 18 residues. Germline V gene data show CDR1 as MNHEY and CDR2 as SVGEGT. With 5 bases clipped from V and 7 bases from J, the junction kept 12 bases outside the gene matches. CDR3 protein: CASSPGLAGGWTVNEQFF. The CDR3, as DNA: TGTGCCAGCAGTCCGGGACTAGCGGGAGGTTGGACTGTGAATGAGCAGTTCTTC.

This clonotype was counted between two and nine times. The chain joins TRBV7-9 to TRBJ2-7; D is possibly TRBD1 (5 bases). Germline assignment: CDR1 SEHNR and CDR2 FQNEAQ (reference sequence). There are 16 residues in the CDR3. V dropped 5 bases and J dropped 5 bases, with 22 bases sitting between them. In nucleotides, the CDR3 is TGTGCCAGCAGCACCGTTGGGGCGGATTTTGGAAACGAGCAGTACTTC. Encoded protein: CASSTVGADFGNEQYF.

This clonotype is classed as medium-sized. This rearrangement joins TRBV27 to TRBJ2-3; D is uncertain. From germline, CDR1 is MNHEY and CDR2 SMNVEV (reference sequence). With 5 bases removed from V and 4 bases from J, the gap between germline ends came to 10 bases. CDR3 length equals 13 residues. This chain's CDR3 is CASSPLNSDTQYF. The CDR3 coding sequence is TGTGCCAGCAGTCCGTTGAATTCAGATACGCAGTATTTT.

This clonotype is medium-sized within its sample. The CDR3 loop reads CATGPGGETQYF. The CDR3 coding sequence is TGTGCGACAGGTCCTGGGGGAGAGACCCAGTACTTC. V is TRBV10-3 and J is TRBJ2-5; D may be TRBD1 (6 bases). CDR1 is ENHRY and CDR2 is SYGVKD in the germline V gene. This CDR3 spans 12 amino acids.

This clonotype is medium-sized within its sample. The gene calls are TRBV12-3 or TRBV12-4 and TRBJ1-1, with D possibly being TRBD1 (6 bases). Between the trimmed V and J ends, which lost 2 bases and 5 bases, there was a span of 15 bases. This CDR3 spans 15 amino acids. For the CDR3, the DNA is TGTGCCAGCAGTTTAATGGCAGGGGCGGATACTGAAGCTTTCTTT. Residues: CASSLMAGADTEAFF.

By frequency in the sample, this clonotype is medium-sized. The chain employs TRBV14 and TRBJ1-2; no definite D call. This CDR3 contains 13 residues. Germline V gives CDR1 SGHDN, CDR2 FVKESK. With 1 base removed from V and 5 bases from J, the gap between germline ends came to 8 bases. CDR3 DNA sequence: TGTGCCAGCAGCCAAGTTTCAGCGTATGGCTACACCTTC. Its translation is CASSQVSAYGYTF.